This T cell receptor (beta chain) was identified in a study of CD8 T cells in Susac syndrome. Per the germline V gene, CDR1 is LGHNA and CDR2 is YNFKEQ. J was trimmed by 4 bases and V by 4 bases; bases with no gene match: 7. CDR3 size: 15 residues. Sequencing targeted TCR beta in blood CD8+ and CD4+ T cells. Random hexamers primed reverse transcription of about 0.5 to 1 ug RNA. Via MiXCR, TCRdb re-called the immunoSEQ multiplex PCR reads, giving one row per CDR3 protein. The sample holds 150,000 or so distinct CDR3 sequences; roughly 94% are singletons and the top ten take about 0.095%. The chain recombines TRBV4-2 with TRBJ2-5; TRBD1 matches at 9 bases. Sequencing was carried out using CD4+ T cells from PBMCs. This clonotype originated in a human donor with multiple sclerosis. The CDR3 nucleotides read TGTGCCAGCAGCCGCGTCACAGGGGGCGCAGAGACCCAGTACTTC. Amino acid sequence: CASSRVTGGAETQYF.